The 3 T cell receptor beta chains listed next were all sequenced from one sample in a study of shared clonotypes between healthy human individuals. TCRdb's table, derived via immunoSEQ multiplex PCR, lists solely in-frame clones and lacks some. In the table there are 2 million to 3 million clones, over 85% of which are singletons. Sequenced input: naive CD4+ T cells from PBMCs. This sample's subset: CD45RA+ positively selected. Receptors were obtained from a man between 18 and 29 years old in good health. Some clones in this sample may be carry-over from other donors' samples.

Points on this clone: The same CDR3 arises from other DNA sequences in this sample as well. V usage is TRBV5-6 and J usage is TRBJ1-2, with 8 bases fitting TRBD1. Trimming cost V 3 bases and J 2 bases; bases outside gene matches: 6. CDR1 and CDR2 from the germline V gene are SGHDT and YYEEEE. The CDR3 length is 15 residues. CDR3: CASSSTGGSNYGYTF. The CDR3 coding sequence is TGTGCCAGCAGCTCAACAGGGGGTTCGAACTATGGCTACACCTTC.

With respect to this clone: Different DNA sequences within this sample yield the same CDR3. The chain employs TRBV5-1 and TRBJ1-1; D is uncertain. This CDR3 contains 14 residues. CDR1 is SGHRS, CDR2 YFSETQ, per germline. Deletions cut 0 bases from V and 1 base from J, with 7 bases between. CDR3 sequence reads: CASSLDTTNTEAFF. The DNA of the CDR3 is TGCGCCAGCAGCTTGGATACAACGAACACTGAAGCTTTCTTT.

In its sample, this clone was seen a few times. The CDR3 sequence: CASSPPEGFGNQPQHF. Here the CDR3 DNA reads TGTGCCAGCTCACCACCTGAGGGGTTCGGCAATCAGCCCCAGCATTTT. This chain joins TRBV18 and TRBJ1-5, with D perhaps TRBD1 (5 bases). The CDR3 is made up of 16 amino acids. The ends were cut back, 0 bases at V and 2 bases at J, with 11 bases in the middle. In germline, CDR1 is KGHSH, CDR2 LQKENI.